This TCR beta chain appears in the sequencing data of a study of ipilimumab plus nivolumab after autologous stem cell transplantation. Patients got 3 mg/kg IV nivolumab weeks 1, 4, 7, 10, then biweekly through week 26. V was clipped by 5 bases and J by 2 bases; unmatched bases: 8. Germline CDR1 MNHEY, CDR2 SMNVEV (reference sequence). The CDR3 is 17 amino acids. Profiled with immunoSEQ multiplex PCR; TCRdb holds only in-frame clones, not every one. Seen here are about 9,200 clones, 60% to 75% observed once, and the top ten hold 19%. The TCR was taken from a female donor with multiple myeloma. This specimen was PBMCs, taken in a trial of ipilimumab plus nivolumab as post-transplant consolidation. V usage is TRBV27 and J usage is TRBJ2-6, with 8 bases fitting TRBD1. CDR3 bases: TGTGCCAGCAGTAGGGAGACAGGGGCCCCTGGGGCCAACGTCCTGACTTTC. It specifies CASSRETGAPGANVLTF.